This record looks at one TCR beta chain sequence and its context. Its specific antigen is unknown. No much larger clonotype is one base removed from it; base qualities were not supplied. Libraries were constructed by 5' RACE. The reads were generated on an Illumina HiSeq 2500. The second PCR ran for roughly 6 to 11 cycles and used a J-beta primer mix along with a sample-barcoded 5' primer. Each TCR beta cDNA molecule received a unique molecular identifier from a template-switch 5' adaptor carrying 12 random nucleotides. Each sample yielded at least 3 million CDR3-containing paired-end reads. First-strand cDNA was synthesized from all RNA with the Mint cDNA synthesis kit, primed by a TRBC-specific oligonucleotide. All cDNA was treated with uracil-DNA glycosylase and then went through a first 18-cycle PCR with the universal primers M1SS and BC2_uni_R. Turning to the authors' computational methods: Each sample was normalized by randomly selecting 1 million high-quality reads, each carrying a distinct molecular identifier. Instead of being binned into consensus sequences, reads that shared molecular identifiers were thrown out. MiTCR, set to a Q25 quality threshold and the strictest error-elimination algorithm, was used for CDR3 identification, clonotype clustering and error correction. A nonparametric unseen species model with Euler transformation was used to estimate a lower bound on total TCR beta diversity. TCRdb applied fastp at Q25 and MiXCR to the public reads, then kept only in-frame beta chains. Every distinct CDR3 protein forms one entry, paired with its most common genes and DNA. V and J calls and clone size were set by TCRdb, not the authors. In all, the sample holds 550,000 to 700,000 distinct CDR3 sequences, and roughly a quarter of those were seen once. The ten largest clonotypes hold approximately 18% of the sample.

Per the germline V gene, MNHNS is the CDR1 and SASEGT is the CDR2. Spanning cysteine to phenylalanine, the CDR3 consists of 15 amino acids. This entry keeps only the CDR3 DNA: 45 bases, framed from base 1. Relative to germline, V is 3 bases shorter and J is 2 bases shorter, with 13 bases between their ends. The donors were around 39 Caucasian individuals from Russia, aged 6 to 90 years, who were systemically healthy. Approximately 9 milliliters of peripheral blood were collected from each donor into EDTA-treated Vacutainer tubes. Ficoll-Paque density-gradient centrifugation was used to isolate PBMCs, with at least 7 million per sample. Total RNA, at least 5 micrograms per sample, was extracted from PBMCs with Trizol reagent. Naive CD45RAhigh/CD27high T cell percentages were measured by flow cytometry on a PBMC aliquot from every donor. The entry originates in a study of blood T cells in healthy people across ages (dated by TCRdb to the mid-2010s). About the investigation overall: Template switching captured roughly one uniquely barcoded TCR beta cDNA molecule per two T cells in model experiments. For two donors (one aged 18 to 30 and one aged 80 or older), the study analyzed two additional independent replicas of 1 million unique cDNA reads from the same blood draw. The donors were split into four age groups: young (average 16 years), middle-aged (over 35), aged (approximately 60) and long-lived (over 80). Using deep sequencing normalized with unique cDNA molecular identifiers, the study measured how TCR beta repertoire diversity changes with age. To avoid experimental bias, donors of different ages were randomly spread across the sequencing lanes.

The investigation overall reported the following: Estimates of total diversity based on one million sequenced T cells were considered lower bounds and underestimates. There was a strong correlation between observed TCR beta diversity and the percentage of naive T cells measured by flow cytometry. Because donor CMV infection status was unknown, age-related changes in expanded clonotypes were potentially confounded. Compared with the aged group, the long-lived group had more naive CD4+ T cells, fewer expanded clones and increased TCR diversity, a pattern suggesting age selection. Bulk unsorted PBMC profiling prevented conclusive comparison of naive and antigen-experienced compartments. As age increased, observed TCR beta diversity per million T cells dropped in a roughly linear way, and a significant reduction was already evident by age 40.

The sequenced material came from blood. This clonotype was obtained from a woman in her sixties or seventies in good health. The chain links TRBV6-1 with TRBJ2-5, and perhaps TRBD2 as D gene, on 6 matching bases. The CDR3 reads CASSEDGGNQETQYF. Here is the DNA: TGTGCCAGCAGTGAGGACGGGGGAAATCAAGAGACCCAGTACTTC.